Only a few counts were recorded for the clone carrying this T cell receptor beta chain. Its antigen is currently unknown. This entry comes from a study of CD8 T cells in ankylosing spondylitis. In germline, CDR1 is SGDLS, CDR2 YYNGEE. The CDR3 covers 15 residues. Unmatched junction bases numbered 4, after V lost 0 bases and J lost 1 base. TCRdb reprocessed the 5' RACE reads via MiXCR and lists one record per CDR3 protein. The sample holds about 440,000 distinct CDR3 sequences; 15% to 20% are singletons and the top ten take just over 1%. The study, taken as a whole, reports: In ankylosing spondylitis blood, a motif of several highly homologous TCR beta variants appeared characteristic.

The rearrangement joins TRBV9 to TRBJ2-7, with 7 bases lining up with TRBD1. The source of this sequence is a male donor with ankylosing spondylitis. Sample: blood, either unsorted or a sorted T cell fraction (not recorded which). CDR3 protein: CASSVEGGASYEQYF. CDR3 DNA sequence: TGTGCCAGCAGCGTAGAAGGGGGCGCATCCTACGAGCAGTACTTC.